The 13 T cell receptor beta chains listed next were all sequenced from one sample in a study of cytomegalovirus exposure and HLA in healthy donors. The repertoire was sequenced with immunoSEQ multiplex PCR; TCRdb's copy has only in-frame clones and lacks some. The repertoire holds 150,000 to 200,000 clones, with approximately 83% as singletons. The sample consisted of PBMCs. The source of these receptors is a young woman in good health and CMV-seropositive.

The chain has TRBV7-9 and TRBJ1-3, with 8 bases that match TRBD1. With V trimmed by 4 bases and J by 3 bases, 5 bases remained unmatched. From germline, CDR1 is SEHNR and CDR2 FQNEAQ (reference sequence). The CDR3 runs to 15 residues. CDR3 nucleotide sequence: TGTGCCAGCAGCTCCCCTACAGGGGGTGGAAACACCATATATTTT. Translated: CASSSPTGGGNTIYF.

The chain carries TRBV5-1 and TRBJ2-2; the match to TRBD2 covers 11 bases. The CDR3 sequence is 16 residues long. Germline V lookup: CDR1 SGHRS, CDR2 YFSETQ. V dropped 5 bases and J dropped 7; count of bases not matched to a gene: 10. The CDR3 here is CASRGLADLLGGELFF. The CDR3 nucleotides read TGCGCCAGCAGGGGACTAGCGGACCTCCTTGGCGGGGAGCTGTTTTTT.

The chain uses TRBV2 and TRBJ1-1, with 8 bases identical to TRBD1. Per the germline V gene, CDR1 is SNHLY and CDR2 is FYNNEI. V was clipped by 8 bases and J by 7 bases; unmatched bases: 12. CDR3 size: 14 residues. The CDR3 nucleotides read TGTGCCAGCCAACCCGGGACAGGAGGGGATGAAGCTTTCTTT. Translating it yields CASQPGTGGDEAFF.

The V call is TRBV5-1, the J call TRBJ2-3; a weak D match, TRBD1 (5 bases). V was shortened by 4 bases and J by 4 bases, with 10 bases between the two germline ends. The CDR3 has 13 residues. Germline CDR1 and CDR2: SGHRS and YFSETQ. CDR3 nucleotides: TGCGCCAGCAGCCGGCCAGGGTCAGATACGCAGTATTTT. As protein: CASSRPGSDTQYF. The full variable domain, in which reference TRBV5-1 and TRBJ2-3 provide the parts outside the CDR3, is KAGVTQTPRYLIKTRGQQVTLSCSPISGHRSVSWYQQTPGQGLQFLFEYFSETQRNKGNFPGRFSGRQFSNSRSEMNVSTLELGDSALYLCASSRPGSDTQYFGPGTRLTVL.

The V call is TRBV5-1, the J call TRBJ2-1; possible D gene TRBD2, 5 bases. Germline V gene sequence: CDR1 SGHRS, CDR2 YFSETQ. The germline V and J ends were trimmed by 4 bases and 8 bases, with 13 bases remaining between them. This CDR3 has 13 amino acids. CDR3 in DNA: TGCGCCAGCAGCCCCTGGACTGTTGATGAGCAGTTCTTC. This sequence encodes CASSPWTVDEQFF. The variable domain in full, with the rest retrieved from reference TRBV5-1 and TRBJ2-1, is KAGVTQTPRYLIKTRGQQVTLSCSPISGHRSVSWYQQTPGQGLQFLFEYFSETQRNKGNFPGRFSGRQFSNSRSEMNVSTLELGDSALYLCASSPWTVDEQFFGPGTRLTVL.

Only one count was recorded for this clone. One end of the junction fails to match germline, which may point to a read error. This sequence joins TRBV27 and TRBJ1-1, with 10 positions matching TRBD1. The CDR3 spans 12 residues. The germline V gene has CDR1 MNHEY and CDR2 SMNVEV (reference sequence). The CDR3 DNA reads TGTGCCAGCAGCCTCGGGACAGGGGTAGAGCTCTTT. The encoded protein is CASSLGTGVELF.

V and J are TRBV5-8 and TRBJ2-2, with TRBD2 as a possible D gene (7 bases). The germline gives CDR1 SGHTS, CDR2 YDEGEE. The length of the CDR3 is 16 residues. V gave up 6 bases and J gave up 0 bases, with 15 bases separating them. The CDR3 loop reads CASTQGRGPNTGELFF. The CDR3 DNA follows: TGTGCCAGCACCCAGGGGAGGGGCCCGAACACCGGGGAGCTGTTTTTT.

V is TRBV13 and J is TRBJ2-1; a possible D gene is TRBD2 (5 bases). The V end was cut by 1 base, the J end by 6 bases, with 10 bases between. Germline assignment: CDR1 PRHDT and CDR2 FYEKMQ (reference sequence). This CDR3 is 14 amino acids long. CDR3 in DNA: TGTGCCAGCAGCTTAGCATCCGGGGTCAATGAGCAGTTCTTC. It is translated as CASSLASGVNEQFF.

This clone occurred a few times. The chain uses TRBV7-8 and TRBJ1-6; 7 nucleotides align to TRBD1. Germline trimming cut 0 bases from V and 10 bases from J; bases unmatched to any gene: 6. Germline CDR1 and CDR2: SGHVS and FQNEAQ. The CDR3 sequence is 15 residues long. For the CDR3, the DNA is TGTGCCAGCAGCTTAGCCGGCAGGGGGGTGTCACCCCTCCACTTT. This gives the protein CASSLAGRGVSPLHF.

This chain joins TRBV11-2 and TRBJ2-5, with 9 bases fitting TRBD1. Germline CDR1 is SGHAT and CDR2 is FQNNGV. The CDR3 contains 14 residues. Germline trimming cut 4 bases from V and 5 bases from J; bases unmatched to any gene: 5. The CDR3 region is CASSSNRGLETQYF. In DNA form, the CDR3 reads TGTGCCAGCAGCTCTAACAGGGGGCTGGAGACCCAGTACTTC.

The genes are TRBV5-5 and TRBJ1-6; 8 positions match TRBD1. Per the germline V gene, CDR1 is SGHKS and CDR2 is YYEKEE (reference sequence). This CDR3 spans 14 amino acids. V was clipped by 4 bases and J by 5 bases; unmatched bases: 2. Written as DNA, the CDR3 is TGTGCCAGCAGCCTGACAGGGGATAATTCACCCCTCCACTTT. Translating gives CASSLTGDNSPLHF.

V usage is TRBV6-5 and J usage is TRBJ2-3; D remains ambiguous. The V end was cut by 6 bases, the J end by 1 base, with 11 bases between. Germline V lookup: CDR1 MNHEY, CDR2 SVGAGI. The CDR3 runs 14 residues. In DNA form, the CDR3 reads TGTGCCAGCAGGGAGCGAACCCGCACAGATACGCAGTATTTT. Its translation: CASRERTRTDTQYF.

The J gene is TRBJ2-7, the V gene TRBV5-4; 14 positions match TRBD2. V trimming: 2 bases; J trimming: 3 bases; junction bases outside the gene matches: 1. Germline CDR1 reads SGHNT; CDR2 reads YYREEE (reference sequence). This CDR3 comprises 15 residues. The CDR3 coding sequence is TGTGCCAGCAGCTTAGGGACTAGCGGGAGCTACGAGCAGTACTTC. It yields the protein CASSLGTSGSYEQYF.